The 28 T cell receptor beta chains below come from one sample, sequenced in a study of control samples from healthy donors and cancer patients. Method: immunoSEQ multiplex PCR; TCRdb's copy keeps in-frame clones and lacks some. The table has 57,000 or so clones, about 95% seen once. Sequences were obtained from blood. These receptors originate from a man aged 25-45 years in good health.

This clone is a singleton in its sample. The chain's CDR3 is CATRGVLNTEAFF. In nucleotides, the CDR3 is TGTGCCACCCGGGGGGTACTCAACACTGAAGCTTTCTTT. V and J are TRBV24-1 and TRBJ1-1; D is possibly TRBD1 (5 bases). Trimming pared 9 bases from V and 2 bases from J, leaving 12 bases between. The CDR3 runs to 13 residues. CDR1 is KGHDR, CDR2 SFDVKD, per germline.

The V and J genes are TRBV7-3 and TRBJ2-1; 8 nucleotides align to TRBD2. CDR3 size: 15 residues. Trimming at V came to 2 bases and at J to 7 bases, leaving 7 bases not matched to a gene. Germline V CDR1 and CDR2: SGHTA, FQGTGA. CDR3 bases: TGTGCCAGCAGCTTAGTACTAGCGGTAGCGAATGAGCAGTTCTTC. Protein: CASSLVLAVANEQFF.

This clone has only a few counts. V gene TRBV5-1 combines with J gene TRBJ1-5; 7 bases are shared with TRBD1. Germline assignment: CDR1 SGHRS and CDR2 YFSETQ. Trimming at V came to 3 bases and at J to 3 bases, leaving 6 bases not matched to a gene. The CDR3 consists of 15 residues. The CDR3 DNA reads TGCGCCAGCAGCTCGACGGGACAGATCAATCAGCCCCAGCATTTT. This translates into CASSSTGQINQPQHF.

As DNA, the CDR3 is TGTGCCAGCAGTGGCCACTCTTCAGGGAGGGCCTACGAGCAGTACTTC. Encoded protein: CASSGHSSGRAYEQYF. The J gene is TRBJ2-7, the V gene TRBV6-2 or TRBV6-3, with TRBD2 matching over 7 bases. CDR1 and CDR2 (germline): MNHEY, SVGEGT. Trimming cost V 5 bases and J 2 bases; bases outside gene matches: 12. This CDR3 comprises 16 residues.

The rearrangement joins TRBV6-5 to TRBJ1-1; D remains unclear. V dropped 0 bases and J dropped 5 bases, with 13 bases sitting between them. Germline CDR1 reads MNHEY; CDR2 reads SVGAGI. The CDR3 covers 15 residues. Here the CDR3 DNA reads TGTGCCAGCAGTTACTCGATCGCAGGTGGGACTGAAGCTTTCTTT. It translates to CASSYSIAGGTEAFF.

This rearrangement joins TRBV11-1 to TRBJ2-5; 7 nucleotides agree with TRBD2. The CDR3 has 12 amino acids. After removal of 8 bases from V and 5 bases from J, the junction contained 5 bases not matched to a gene. Per germline, CDR1 SGHAT and CDR2 FQDESV (reference sequence). CDR3 DNA: TGTGCCAGCTCCCCCGGGAGGGAGACCCAGTACTTC. Its protein product is CASSPGRETQYF.

In the case of this clone: The sample contains more than one DNA sequence encoding this CDR3. The genes are TRBV19 and TRBJ1-2; possibly TRBD1 for D (5 bases). This CDR3 has 12 residues. From germline, CDR1 is LNHDA and CDR2 SQIVND (reference sequence). V lost 8 bases and J 4 bases, leaving 11 bases between the germline ends. This CDR3 is CASRAGAYGYTF. CDR3 nucleotide sequence: TGTGCCAGTCGGGCCGGGGCCTATGGCTACACCTTC.

The chain recombines TRBV4-3 with TRBJ1-3; D is unresolved. Germline lookup yields CDR1 LGHNA and CDR2 YSLEER. With 0 bases removed from V and 7 bases from J, the gap between germline ends came to 13 bases. This CDR3 has 15 amino acids. The CDR3 region is CASSQDLGFANTIYF. CDR3 nucleotides: TGCGCCAGCAGCCAAGATTTGGGCTTTGCTAACACCATATATTTT.

This clone was counted once. V and J are TRBV6-2 or TRBV6-3 and TRBJ2-7, with 7 bases fitting TRBD1. The CDR3 runs 13 residues. The ends lost 5 bases at V and 0 bases at J; junction bases unmatched: 1. From germline, CDR1 is MNHEY and CDR2 SVGEGT. The CDR3 loop is CASSRQGSYEQYF. The CDR3 bases are TGTGCCAGCAGTCGACAGGGCTCCTACGAGCAGTACTTC.

This chain connects TRBV7-9 to TRBJ2-7; D gene ambiguous. The CDR3 length is 13 residues. Germline CDR1 reads SEHNR; CDR2 reads FQNEAQ (reference sequence). V lost 2 bases and J 3 bases, leaving 8 bases between the germline ends. The CDR3 DNA sequence: TGTGCCAGCAGCTTAAACACCTTCTACGAGCAGTACTTC. Translation gives CASSLNTFYEQYF.

The V call is TRBV7-9, the J call TRBJ2-2; D gene uncertain. The germline V gene encodes CDR1 SEHNR and CDR2 FQNEAQ (reference sequence). Trimming left V 1 base short and J 5 bases short, with 11 bases between. The CDR3 loop spans 15 amino acids. The CDR3 DNA reads TGTGCCAGCAGCTTAGACCCGCTTTGGACCGGGGAGCTGTTTTTT. The encoded protein is CASSLDPLWTGELFF.

The rearrangement links TRBV9 to TRBJ1-4, with unresolved D. Germline values: CDR1 SGDLS, CDR2 YYNGEE. The V end lost 2 bases, the J end lost 0 bases, and 11 bases lay between the germline ends. The CDR3 spans 16 residues. In DNA, the CDR3 is TGTGCCAGCAGCGTGAGCCGGGAGTCAACTAATGAAAAACTGTTTTTT. This codes for CASSVSRESTNEKLFF. Variable domain in full (rest from reference TRBV9 and TRBJ1-4): DSGVTQTPKHLITATGQRVTLRCSPRSGDLSVYWYQQSLDQGLQFLIQYYNGEERAKGNILERFSAQQFPDLHSELNLSSLELGDSALYFCASSVSRESTNEKLFFGSGTQLSVL.

CDR3 in amino acids: CASSVDLNEQFF. The CDR3 DNA follows: TGTGCCAGCAGCGTAGACCTCAATGAGCAGTTCTTC. J is TRBJ2-1 and V is TRBV9; D unresolved. V was cut by 0 bases and J by 6 bases, with 4 bases left in between. The CDR3 runs to 12 residues. The V gene's germline CDR1 is SGDLS and CDR2 YYNGEE.

J is TRBJ2-7 and V is TRBV10-2, with no clear D. Between the trimmed V and J ends, which lost 4 bases and 2 bases, there was a span of 18 bases. The germline V gene encodes CDR1 WSHSY and CDR2 SAAADI. The CDR3 sequence is 16 residues long. Here the CDR3 reads CASSGNGRRLAYEQYF. CDR3 nucleotide sequence: TGCGCCAGCAGTGGGAACGGTCGCCGCCTTGCCTACGAGCAGTACTTC.

The chain employs TRBV24-1 and TRBJ2-5; the D gene is possibly TRBD1 (5 bases). This CDR3 has 15 amino acids. Germline loops: CDR1 KGHDR, CDR2 SFDVKD. V was clipped by 3 bases and J by 2 bases, with 12 bases between them. The CDR3 is CATSDPGQIQETQYF. The CDR3 DNA is TGTGCCACCAGTGATCCCGGACAAATACAAGAGACCCAGTACTTC.

The V gene is TRBV30, the J gene TRBJ1-2; TRBD1 might be the D (5 bases). CDR1 and CDR2 (germline): GTSNPN, SVGIG (reference sequence). V dropped 6 bases and J dropped 0 bases, with 17 bases sitting between them. The CDR3 covers 15 residues. CDR3 in DNA: TGTGCCTGCTTACCATTGGGGCAGTCTAACTATGGCTACACCTTC. This translates into CACLPLGQSNYGYTF. Looking up the rest from reference TRBV30 and TRBJ1-2 gives the full variable domain: SQTIHQWPATLVQPVGSPLSLECTVEGTSNPNLYWYRQAAGRGLQLLFYSVGIGQISSEVPQNLSASRPQDRQFILSSKKLLLSDSGFYLCACLPLGQSNYGYTFGSGTRLTVV.

The chain employs TRBV11-3 and TRBJ2-1; the D call may be TRBD1 or TRBD2 (5 bases each). This CDR3 region has 11 residues. V shed 7 bases and J shed 9 bases, with 10 bases lying between them. CDR1 and CDR2 (germline): SGHNT, YENEEA. As DNA, the CDR3 is TGTGCCAGCACCGAGAGGGGTGAGCAGTTCTTC. Translation gives CASTERGEQFF.

The rearrangement links TRBV2 to TRBJ2-3; maybe TRBD2 (6 bases). The CDR3 is 16 residues long. With 3 bases removed from V and 0 bases from J, the gap between germline ends came to 13 bases. Looked up from germline, CDR1 is SNHLY and CDR2 is FYNNEI. The CDR3 loop is CASSDRDLTSTDTQYF. In nucleotides, the CDR3 is TGTGCCAGCAGTGACCGGGACTTAACTAGCACAGATACGCAGTATTTT.

A word on this clone: A junction boundary mismatches the germline segment, possibly from a read error. The chain links TRBV30 to TRBJ2-5, with TRBD2 identical over 7 bases. Germline V lookup: CDR1 GTSNPN, CDR2 SVGIG (reference sequence). The CDR3 is 13 amino acids. CDR3 in DNA: TGTGCCGGGAGCCCGGGGGGTTATGAGACCCAGTACTTC. It encodes CAGSPGGYETQYF.

This clone came up once. V and J are TRBV7-2 and TRBJ1-6; 10 positions match TRBD1. The CDR3 is made up of 15 amino acids. From germline, CDR1 is SGHTA and CDR2 FQGNSA. Unmatched junction bases numbered 6, after V lost 4 bases and J lost 9 bases. DNA for the CDR3: TGTGCCAGCAGCTCCGGACAGGGGGATAGTTCACCCCTCCACTTT. Translating it yields CASSSGQGDSSPLHF.

The rearrangement uses TRBV13 and TRBJ2-1; 15 bases are shared with TRBD2. This CDR3 is 18 amino acids long. Trimming removed 3 bases from V and 3 bases from J; junction bases left unmatched: 6. Germline-derived CDR1 and CDR2 are PRHDT and FYEKMQ (reference sequence). Written as DNA, the CDR3 is TGTGCCAGCAGCTTGGGACTAGCGGGAGGTCTACTCTACAATGAGCAGTTCTTC. The encoded protein is CASSLGLAGGLLYNEQFF.

This chain joins TRBV5-4 and TRBJ1-6; the D is unclear. The CDR3 spans 15 residues. The V end was cut by 1 base, the J end by 5 bases, with 10 bases between. The germline gives CDR1 SGHNT, CDR2 YYREEE (reference sequence). The CDR3 is CASSLRDAHNSPLHF. In nucleotides, the CDR3 is TGTGCCAGCAGCTTGCGGGATGCCCATAATTCACCCCTCCACTTT.

The chain links TRBV10-3 to TRBJ2-2; 9 bases line up with TRBD1. The V gene end was trimmed by 0 bases and the J gene end by 6 bases; junction bases not matched to a gene: 2. Germline-derived CDR1 and CDR2 are ENHRY and SYGVKD. The CDR3 spans 15 residues. DNA of the CDR3: TGTGCCATCAGTGAGTCGGGGACAGGGTCCGGGGAGCTGTTTTTT. Amino acid sequence: CAISESGTGSGELFF.

V and J are TRBV11-3 and TRBJ2-5, with D possibly called TRBD1 or TRBD2 (5 bases each). Germline loops: CDR1 SGHNT, CDR2 YENEEA. Trimming cost V 2 bases and J 5 bases, with 9 bases left between them. The CDR3 extends over 13 amino acids. CDR3: CASSLSGRETQYF. The CDR3 DNA reads as TGTGCCAGCAGCTTATCGGGACGCGAGACCCAGTACTTC.

The chain joins TRBV7-2 to TRBJ2-3; D remains unclear. CDR1 and CDR2 (germline): SGHTA, FQGNSA. This CDR3 contains 15 residues. Trimming removed 1 base at V and 0 bases at J, with 8 bases between. The CDR3 nucleotides read TGTGCCAGCAGCTTAGACTACCTTAGCACAGATACGCAGTATTTT. This sequence encodes CASSLDYLSTDTQYF.

The V call is TRBV30, the J call TRBJ2-7, with 8 nucleotides matching TRBD1. The J segment lost 6 bases and the V segment lost 3 bases, leaving 10 bases of the junction unmatched. Germline lookup yields CDR1 GTSNPN and CDR2 SVGIG (reference sequence). The CDR3 has 14 residues. The CDR3 sequence: CAWRSPGQGIEQYF. The CDR3 DNA follows: TGTGCCTGGAGGAGCCCAGGACAGGGTATCGAGCAGTACTTC.

This chain links TRBV6-4 with TRBJ1-6; the match to TRBD1 covers 11 bases. The CDR3 loop spans 15 amino acids. The trim removed 6 bases at V and 7 bases at J, leaving 5 bases unmatched. The germline gives CDR1 MRHNA, CDR2 SNTAGT. The CDR3 DNA sequence: TGTGCCAGCAGACCGGACAGGGGGCAGAATTCACCCCTCCACTTT. It yields the protein CASRPDRGQNSPLHF.

The chain recombines TRBV4-1 with TRBJ2-7; TRBD2 is a possible D gene (6 bases). Trimming took 1 base from V and 0 from J, leaving 13 bases between them. CDR1 MGHRA and CDR2 YSYEKL come from the germline V gene. The CDR3 has 16 amino acids. As DNA, the CDR3 is TGCGCCAGCAGCCAAGGTCTAGCGATGAGCTCCTACGAGCAGTACTTC. It is translated as CASSQGLAMSSYEQYF.